This TCR beta chain was captured by sequencing in a study of monozygotic twins with inflammatory bowel disease (dated by TCRdb to the late 2010s). With respect to the entire study: In total, 28 monozygotic twin pairs made up the full study: 19 Danish pairs, all IBD-discordant, plus nine German pairs, of which four were IBD-concordant and five were IBD-discordant. Within discordant pairs, disease-associated traits were sought mainly by comparing IBD patients with their genetically identical healthy co-twins. Each individual had, on average, about 151 000 unique TCRalpha sequences and 181 000 unique TCRbeta sequences available for analysis.

Findings and caveats that apply to the study as a whole: A decrease in TCRbeta repertoire diversity, as measured by inverse Simpson index, was observed in IBD patients compared with their healthy co-twins. Repertoire similarity did not differ between concordant and discordant twins, possibly due to limited statistical power. Fewer clonotypes were shared with other individuals by IBD patients than by healthy twins, most markedly in patients showing signs of disease activity. The results gave no support for a single strong signal or clonotype linked to IBD. The analysis was unable to tell apart different T cell subtypes. Differing immunosuppressive treatments among patients may have added background noise and inter-individual variability to the repertoires.

The CDR3 sequence holds 13 residues, the cysteine and phenylalanine included. Only the protein is available. From a lookup of the germline V gene (reference sequence), CDR1 and CDR2 are DFQATT and SNEGSKA. The method behind the library was 5' RACE. For each TCR library, 3,500 to 4,000 ng of total RNA was used. For each sample, cDNA synthesis with SMARTScribe reverse transcriptase was split into eight separate reactions. Unique molecular identifiers containing a 6-nucleotide sample barcode were introduced through template switching during cDNA synthesis. Two nested PCRs of around 16 and 10 cycles amplified the TCRalpha and TCRbeta cDNA, and bead purification followed each PCR. Before amplification, cDNA was treated with uracil DNA-glycosylase and purified using the QIAquick PCR purification kit. The second PCR added Illumina TruSeq-compatible adapters along with sample-specific barcodes. Library quality and concentration were checked on TapeStation and Qubit, and libraries were pooled at about 5 ng each. Sequencing of the pooled libraries was done on an Illumina HiSeq2500 single-index Rapid Run using custom sequencing primers and 2 x 100 bp reads. As for how the authors treated the data: PCR and sequencing errors were corrected by UMI-based consensus assembly using MiGEC version 1.2.6. MiXCR version 2.1.1 handled V(D)J alignment, clonotype assembly and CDR3 extraction. Normalisation of gene usage, clonotype sharing and MAIT/NKT TCR abundance was achieved by analysing the top 1000, 10 000 and 20 000 clonotypes per sample. Diversity was computed as the inverse Simpson index with the vegan R package after downsampling to 27 000 UMIs. Statistical testing used paired Mann-Whitney U tests on the discordant twin pairs and applied Benjamini-Hochberg correction for multiple testing. TCRdb reprocessed the reads, reporting each CDR3 protein sequence once and no DNA. In this record, the V and J calls reflect TCRdb's handling and not the investigators' own analysis. This sample's table contains approximately 200,000 distinct CDR3 sequences. The ten largest make up roughly 8% of the sample.

A roughly 2.4 ml peripheral blood sample was drawn into PAXgene tubes per donor and stored at -80°C. Without T cell sorting, total RNA was isolated from whole blood using the PAXgene blood miRNA kit on an automated QIAcube. Peripheral blood from monozygotic twin pairs concordant or discordant for inflammatory bowel disease was subjected to deep TCRalpha and TCRbeta repertoire profiling with unique molecular barcoding. For every twin pair, smoking habits were documented, and each individual was categorised as a current, former or never smoker. Its count unrecorded, this clonotype is medium-sized (0.01 to 0.1%) by frequency. The specificity of this receptor is unknown.

The sequence came from a human donor with ulcerative colitis or Crohn's disease, or a healthy co-twin of an affected twin (not recorded which). Sequenced material: blood. The chain employs TRBV20-1 and TRBJ2-7; TCRdb's D gene call, TRBD2, goes unchecked for lack of DNA. The CDR3 protein sequence reads: CSVAFGWEYEQYF.